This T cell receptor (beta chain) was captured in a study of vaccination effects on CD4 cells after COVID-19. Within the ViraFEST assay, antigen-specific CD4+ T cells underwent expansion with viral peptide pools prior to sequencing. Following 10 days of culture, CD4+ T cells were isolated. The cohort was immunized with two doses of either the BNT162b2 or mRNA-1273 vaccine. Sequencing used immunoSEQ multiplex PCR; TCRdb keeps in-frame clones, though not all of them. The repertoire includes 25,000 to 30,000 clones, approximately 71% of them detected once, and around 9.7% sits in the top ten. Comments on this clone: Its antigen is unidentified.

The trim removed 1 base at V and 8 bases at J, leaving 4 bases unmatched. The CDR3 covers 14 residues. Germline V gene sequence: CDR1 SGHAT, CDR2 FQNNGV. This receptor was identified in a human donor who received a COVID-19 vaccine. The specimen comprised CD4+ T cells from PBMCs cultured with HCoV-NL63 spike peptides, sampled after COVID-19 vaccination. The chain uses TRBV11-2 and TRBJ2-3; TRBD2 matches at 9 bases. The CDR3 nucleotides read TGTGCCAGCAGCTTAGGGCTAGCGGGGCGTACGCAGTATTTT. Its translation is CASSLGLAGRTQYF.